This entry describes one T cell receptor beta chain. Its matching antigen is unknown. CDR1 and CDR2 from the germline V gene are SGHVS and FQNEAQ. V was pared by 4 bases and J by 8 bases, with 21 bases between. This CDR3 region has 16 residues. This sample was taken from a study of cytomegalovirus exposure and HLA in healthy donors. Study outcomes and limitations: In a later analysis, CMV-associated beta chains were mostly HLA-associated, it appeared. An analysis that was carried out later associated 16,000 or so TCR beta sequences with HLA alleles at 0.05 false discovery rate.

The PCR used 60 Vbeta and 13 Jbeta primers. TCRdb keeps only in-frame clones here, not all; method: immunoSEQ multiplex PCR. Of over 150,000 clones listed, around 80% are singletons. Sequencing was performed on PBMCs. This chain joins TRBV7-8 and TRBJ2-1, with D possibly TRBD2 on 5 matching bases. This TCR derives from a man younger than 30 in good health and CMV-seronegative. The CDR3 DNA reads as TGTGCCAGCAGCTACACACTAGGTGGGAGCCCCCATGAGCAGTTCTTC. Translating it yields CASSYTLGGSPHEQFF.